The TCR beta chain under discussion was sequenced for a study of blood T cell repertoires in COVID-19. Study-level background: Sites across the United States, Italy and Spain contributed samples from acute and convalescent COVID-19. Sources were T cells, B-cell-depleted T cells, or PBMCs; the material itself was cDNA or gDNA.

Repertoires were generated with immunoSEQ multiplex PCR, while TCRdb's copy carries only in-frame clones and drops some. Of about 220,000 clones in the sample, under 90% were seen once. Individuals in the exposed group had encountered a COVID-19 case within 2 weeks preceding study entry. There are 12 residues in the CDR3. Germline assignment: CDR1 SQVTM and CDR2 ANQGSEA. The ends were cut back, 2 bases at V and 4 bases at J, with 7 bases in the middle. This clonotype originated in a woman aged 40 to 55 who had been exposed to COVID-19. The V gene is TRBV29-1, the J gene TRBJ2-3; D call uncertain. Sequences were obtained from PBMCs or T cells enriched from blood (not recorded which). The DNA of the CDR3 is TGCAGCGTTGAAAATCGGGCAGATACGCAGTATTTT. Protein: CSVENRADTQYF.